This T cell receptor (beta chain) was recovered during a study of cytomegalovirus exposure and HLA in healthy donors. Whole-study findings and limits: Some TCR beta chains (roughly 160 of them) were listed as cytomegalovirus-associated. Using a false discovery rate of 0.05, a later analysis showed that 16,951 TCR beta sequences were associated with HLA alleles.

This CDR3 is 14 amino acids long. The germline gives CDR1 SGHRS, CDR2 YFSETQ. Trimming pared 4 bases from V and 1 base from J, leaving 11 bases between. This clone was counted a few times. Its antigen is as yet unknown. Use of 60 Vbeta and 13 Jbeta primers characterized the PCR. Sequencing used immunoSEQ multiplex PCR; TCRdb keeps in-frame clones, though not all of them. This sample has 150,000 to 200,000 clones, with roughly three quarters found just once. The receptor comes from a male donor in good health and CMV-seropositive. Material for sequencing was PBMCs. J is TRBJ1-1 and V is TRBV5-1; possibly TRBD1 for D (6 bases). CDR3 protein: CASSQGGENTEAFF. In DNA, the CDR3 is TGCGCCAGCAGCCAAGGGGGGGAGAACACTGAAGCTTTCTTT. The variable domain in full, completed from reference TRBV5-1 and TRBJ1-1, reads KAGVTQTPRYLIKTRGQQVTLSCSPISGHRSVSWYQQTPGQGLQFLFEYFSETQRNKGNFPGRFSGRQFSNSRSEMNVSTLELGDSALYLCASSQGGENTEAFFGQGTRLTVV.